This T cell receptor (beta chain) appears in the sequencing data of a study of shared clonotypes between healthy human individuals. Whole-study context: The composition of the donors was a couple of women and a few men aged 18 to 49. Study-level results: Memory subsets generally showed smaller estimated richness than naive subsets did.

CDR1 ENHRY and CDR2 SYGVKD come from the germline V gene. V shed 5 bases and J 3 bases; nucleotides not matched to a gene: 8. The CDR3 is 16 amino acids. Positive CCR7 selection of CD45RO-negative cells yielded the naive CD8 cells, and terminally differentiated effector memory CD45RA+ cells were excluded. Per sorted-subset replicate PCR, input was approximately 210 ng DNA, representing tens of thousands of T cell genomes. Here immunoSEQ multiplex PCR was the method, and the copy in TCRdb shows in-frame clones only, minus some. The sample carries around 1.9 million clones, 93% recorded once. This clone was seen only once. Its specificity is not known.

The sequence derives from a man aged 18 to 29 in good health. Some clones in this sample may be carry-over from other donors' samples. The specimen was naive CD8+ T cells from PBMCs. This chain joins TRBV10-3 and TRBJ1-4, with 8 bases aligning to TRBD1. The CDR3 is CAISPILTGANEKLFF. CDR3 sequence (DNA): TGTGCCATCAGTCCTATTCTGACAGGGGCTAATGAAAAACTGTTTTTT.